This T cell receptor (beta chain) comes out of a study of blood T cell repertoires in COVID-19. TCRdb's table, derived via immunoSEQ multiplex PCR, lists solely in-frame clones and lacks some. The table has roughly 200,000 clones, roughly nine tenths seen once. J gave up 0 bases and V 6 bases, and 10 bases lay outside the gene matches. This CDR3 is 16 amino acids long. CDR1 and CDR2 from the germline V gene are MNHNY and SVGAGI (reference sequence). The chain combines TRBV6-6 with TRBJ2-5, with 7 positions matching TRBD1. The source material was PBMCs or T cells enriched from blood (not recorded which). The receptor was isolated from a woman aged 25 to 39 who had recovered from COVID-19. The CDR3 is CASRPSKGGYQETQYF. CDR3 coding DNA: TGTGCCAGCAGGCCCTCGAAAGGGGGCTACCAAGAGACCCAGTACTTC.